The 31 T cell receptor beta chains below all came from one sample that was sequenced in a study of breast tumors, draining lymph nodes, adjacent tissues. TCRdb recomputed calls from the multiplex PCR reads with MiXCR, one row per CDR3 protein. The table has about 180,000 distinct CDR3 sequences, around a third seen once; the top ten hold about 3.9%. Breast cancer patients provided tissue from their axillary draining lymph nodes. The sample comprised axillary lymph node tissue. These receptors were collected from a female donor with breast cancer. Some clones in this sample may be carry-over from other donors' samples.

Comments on this clonotype: This may arise from a read error, as a much more abundant clone is one base away. This rearrangement joins TRBV9 to TRBJ2-6; D perhaps matches TRBD1 (5 bases). The CDR3 is 15 amino acids. The germline gives CDR1 SGDLS, CDR2 YYNGEE. DNA of the CDR3: TGTGCCAGCAGCGTAGAAGGCTCTGGGGCCAACGTCCCGACTTTC. It specifies CASSVEGSGANVPTF.

A note on this clonotype: A much bigger clone sits one base away, suggesting this may be a read error. V gene TRBV13 combines with J gene TRBJ2-3; D call uncertain. This CDR3 is built from 13 residues. Germline values: CDR1 PRHDT, CDR2 FYEKMQ (reference sequence). In DNA form, the CDR3 reads TGTGCCGGCAGCTTAAGCCCCACAGATACGCAGTATTTT. Protein product: CAGSLSPTDTQYF.

As regards this clonotype: Since a much larger clone is just one base distant, this may be a read error. The V call is TRBV6-5, the J call TRBJ2-7; either TRBD1 or TRBD2 may supply D (5 bases each). This CDR3 has 13 amino acids. Germline CDR1 and CDR2: MNHEY and SVGAGI. The CDR3 DNA reads as TGTGCCAGCAGCGTGGGACGAAACTACGGGCAGTACTTC. It encodes CASSVGRNYGQYF.

V usage is TRBV10-3 and J usage is TRBJ2-3; a weak D match, TRBD1 (6 bases). CDR1 is ENHRY, CDR2 SYGVKD, per germline. The CDR3 spans 15 residues. The V gene lost 3 bases and the J gene lost 5 bases, with 15 bases spanning the gap. The DNA for the CDR3 is TGTGCCATCAGTGATGGACAGAGTCAACAAGATACGCAGTATTTT. As protein: CAISDGQSQQDTQYF.

The rearrangement links TRBV12-3 or TRBV12-4 to TRBJ1-1; 10 positions agree with TRBD1. The CDR3 has 13 amino acids. V shed 7 bases, J shed 4 bases, and the junction held 3 bases outside the gene matches. CDR3 sequence reads: CASIRTGGTEAFF. CDR3 nucleotides: TGTGCCAGCATTCGGACAGGGGGCACTGAAGCTTTCTTT.

As regards this clonotype: This may arise from a read error, as a much more abundant clone is one base away. J is TRBJ2-1 and V is TRBV12-5, with D perhaps TRBD2 (5 bases). Germline CDR1 is LGHNT and CDR2 is FRNRAP. The CDR3 covers 13 residues. V dropped 5 bases and J dropped 4 bases, with 9 bases sitting between them. CDR3 DNA sequence: TGTGCTAGTGGTATCGGGGTTTACAATGAGCAGTTCTTC. Protein product: CASGIGVYNEQFF.

This clonotype was seen ten or more times. The V call is TRBV4-2, the J call TRBJ1-2; the D gene is possibly TRBD1 (5 bases). Germline CDR1 LGHNA, CDR2 YNFKEQ. CDR3 size: 14 residues. Trimming cost V 1 base and J 5 bases, with 11 bases left between them. The CDR3 DNA sequence: TGTGCCAGCAGCCAAGGAGGGGCCGTTTATGGCTACACCTTC. Protein sequence: CASSQGGAVYGYTF.

Note on this clonotype: A much more abundant neighbour one base away suggests this may be a read error. The final CDR3 position lacks the conserved phenylalanine or tryptophan, pointing to a likely read error. The V call is TRBV10-3, the J call TRBJ2-1; TRBD2 is a possible D gene (6 bases). Looked up from germline, CDR1 is ENHRY and CDR2 is SYGVKD. The CDR3 length is 13 residues. The CDR3 DNA reads TGTGCCAGCAGTGGAGGTCGGGACTCACCGCAGTTCCTC. Amino acids: CASSGGRDSPQFL.

To note about this clonotype: A read error is likely, as this CDR3 ends without the conserved phenylalanine or tryptophan. No DNA is shown, since the ends of the CDR3 on it are uncertain; the CDR3 is the one TCRdb lists. The chain is built from TRBV19 and TRBJ2-2; TRBD1, the table's D call, was not compared with the DNA. The CDR3 extends over 13 residues, inclusive of both ends. Germline V gene sequence: CDR1 LNHDA, CDR2 SQIVND (reference sequence). The CDR3 here is CASSIAGQGESLV.

In its sample, this clonotype was seen many times. V and J are TRBV11-2 and TRBJ2-2; TRBD1 is a possible D gene (5 bases). Per germline, CDR1 SGHAT and CDR2 FQNNGV. This CDR3 has 15 amino acids. V shed 5 bases and J shed 6 bases, with 16 bases lying between them. The CDR3 DNA sequence: TGTGCCAGCAGCGCAAAGGGGAATGCCGCCGGGGAGCTGTTTTTT. Translated: CASSAKGNAAGELFF.

The chain is built from TRBV24-1 and TRBJ2-2, with D possibly matching TRBD2 (6 bases). Germline V CDR1 and CDR2: KGHDR, SFDVKD. This CDR3 spans 11 amino acids. Trimming pared 9 bases from V and 7 bases from J, leaving 8 bases between. CDR3 DNA sequence: TGTGCCACCGGGGGGATCGGGGAGCTGTTTTTT. This translates into CATGGIGELFF.

This clonotype was seen at least ten times. The rearrangement uses TRBV18 and TRBJ2-7; either TRBD1 or TRBD2 may supply D (5 bases each). CDR1 KGHSH and CDR2 LQKENI come from the germline V gene. V lost 3 bases and J 4 bases, leaving 10 bases between the germline ends. CDR3 length: 13 amino acids. The CDR3 nucleotides read TGTGCCAGCTCACCGGGACCGCTTTACGAGCAGTACTTC. Translated: CASSPGPLYEQYF. The variable domain in full, with the rest retrieved from reference TRBV18 and TRBJ2-7, is NAGVMQNPRHLVRRRGQEARLRCSPMKGHSHVYWYRQLPEEGLKFMVYLQKENIIDESGMPKERFSAEFPKEGPSILRIQQVVRGDSAAYFCASSPGPLYEQYFGPGTRLTVT.

This clonotype was seen many times. The chain joins TRBV11-2 to TRBJ2-1; 8 nucleotides line up with TRBD1. CDR1 and CDR2 (germline): SGHAT, FQNNGV. V lost 0 bases to trimming and J lost 4 bases; unmatched junction nucleotides: 5. The CDR3 consists of 16 residues. CDR3 DNA sequence: TGTGCCAGCAGCTTAGAGGCCGGGACAGGTTACAATGAGCAGTTCTTC. Protein: CASSLEAGTGYNEQFF.

There are many counts of this clonotype. The rearrangement uses TRBV12-5 and TRBJ2-3; a weak D match, TRBD2 (6 bases). Germline V gene lookup returns CDR1 LGHNT and CDR2 FRNRAP. Trimming removed 0 bases from V and 5 bases from J, with 15 bases in between. The CDR3 runs 16 residues. The CDR3, as DNA: TGTGCTAGTGGTTTGGTATTAGGAGGGAGTGGAGATACGCAGTATTTT. Translated, it gives CASGLVLGGSGDTQYF.

V gene TRBV7-4 combines with J gene TRBJ2-3; 10 bases are a match to TRBD1. Germline CDR1 SGHVT, CDR2 SQSDAQ. J was trimmed by 2 bases and V by 2 bases; bases with no gene match: 4. CDR3 length: 16 amino acids. CDR3 in amino acids: CASSLQDRGYTDTQYF. DNA of the CDR3: TGTGCCAGCAGCTTACAGGACAGGGGGTACACAGATACGCAGTATTTT.

This clonotype was counted only a few times. The rearrangement joins TRBV19 to TRBJ2-1; 9 nucleotides match TRBD2. This CDR3 contains 15 residues. J lost 2 bases, V lost 6 bases, and 5 bases had no gene match. Looked up from germline, CDR1 is LNHDA and CDR2 is SQIVND (reference sequence). CDR3 DNA sequence: TGTGCCAGTAGGGCTAGCGGGACTCCCTACAATGAGCAGTTCTTC. This encodes CASRASGTPYNEQFF.

This clonotype was found many times. The chain links TRBV5-5 to TRBJ1-6; a possible D gene is TRBD1 (6 bases). Germline-derived CDR1 and CDR2 are SGHKS and YYEKEE (reference sequence). The V end lost 1 base, the J end lost 15 bases, and 8 bases lay between the germline ends. The CDR3 is made up of 11 amino acids. The chain's CDR3 is CASSLLTGLHF. As DNA, the CDR3 is TGTGCCAGCAGCTTGTTGACAGGCCTCCACTTT.

V usage is TRBV29-1 and J usage is TRBJ2-7; 12 bases line up with TRBD1. The CDR3 contains 14 residues. The ends lost 7 bases at V and 2 bases at J; junction bases unmatched: 6. CDR1 is SQVTM, CDR2 ANQGSEA, per germline. CDR3 residues: CSATGTGGTYEQYF. CDR3 DNA sequence: TGCAGCGCAACCGGGACAGGGGGCACCTACGAGCAGTACTTC.

Turning to this clonotype: This may be a read error: a much more frequent sequence differs by one nucleotide. The rearrangement joins TRBV11-2 to TRBJ2-7; TRBD1 is a possible D gene (5 bases). The CDR3 is made up of 14 amino acids. V lost 4 bases and J 4 bases, leaving 14 bases between the germline ends. Germline CDR1 and CDR2: SGHAT and FQNNGV. The CDR3 protein is CASSSDSVTYEQYF. Written as DNA, the CDR3 is TGTGCCAGCAGCTCAGACAGCGTCACATACGAGCAGTACTTC.

This sequence joins TRBV10-3 and TRBJ1-2; TRBD1 agrees at 12 bases. Looked up from germline, CDR1 is ENHRY and CDR2 is SYGVKD. J lost 4 bases, V lost 6 bases, and 6 bases had no gene match. The length of the CDR3 is 15 residues. In DNA, the CDR3 is TGTGCCATCAGGGGACAGGGGGCGACGGTCTATGGCTACACCTTC. Its translation is CAIRGQGATVYGYTF.

This clonotype was counted ten times or more. This chain uses TRBV4-1 with TRBJ2-1, with TRBD2 identical over 8 bases. Germline lookup yields CDR1 MGHRA and CDR2 YSYEKL. The length of the CDR3 is 16 residues. V lost 2 bases to trimming and J lost 8 bases; unmatched junction nucleotides: 11. The DNA for the CDR3 is TGCGCCAGCAGCCAAACCCTCGGGGGGGGTGTCGATGAGCAGTTCTTC. Translated, it gives CASSQTLGGGVDEQFF.

With regard to this clonotype: A much bigger clone sits one base away, suggesting this may be a read error. The rearrangement uses TRBV6-5 and TRBJ1-4; unclear D gene. Per germline, CDR1 MNHEY and CDR2 SVGAGI. Trimming pared 5 bases from V and 3 bases from J, leaving 13 bases between. The CDR3 extends over 15 amino acids. CDR3 sequence: CASSHDGNPNEKLFF. In nucleotides, the CDR3 is TGTGCCAGCAGTCACGACGGGAATCCTAATGAAAAACTGTTTTTT.

This clonotype was seen many times. This chain connects TRBV19 to TRBJ1-5; possible D gene TRBD1, 5 bases. Looked up from germline, CDR1 is LNHDA and CDR2 is SQIVND (reference sequence). This CDR3 region has 15 residues. Trimming pared 6 bases from V and 2 bases from J, leaving 14 bases between. CDR3 protein: CASRPLLGGNQPQHF. CDR3 in DNA: TGTGCCAGTAGACCCTTATTAGGGGGCAATCAGCCCCAGCATTTT.

A word on this clonotype: One junction end disagrees with the germline gene, perhaps due to a read error. This sequence joins TRBV7-3 and TRBJ1-4; D gene unclear. The CDR3 contains 17 residues. Germline CDR1 SGHTA, CDR2 FQGTGA. CDR3 loop: CAGSQVGRGTTNEKLFF. The CDR3 nucleotides read TGTGCCGGCAGCCAAGTAGGCCGAGGGACAACTAATGAAAAACTGTTTTTT.

About this clonotype: This likely comes from a read error, as the CDR3 has no conserved phenylalanine or tryptophan at its end. The V call is TRBV30, the J call TRBJ2-1; D gene unclear. The germline V gene encodes CDR1 GTSNPN and CDR2 SVGIG (reference sequence). Trimming cost V 5 bases and J 0 bases, with 8 bases left between them. The CDR3 totals 13 residues. CDR3 amino acids: CAWARPSYNEQFL. In DNA, the CDR3 is TGTGCCTGGGCCCGGCCCTCCTACAATGAGCAGTTCCTC.

The rearrangement uses TRBV15 and TRBJ2-3; 10 nucleotides agree with TRBD2. CDR1 is LNHNV and CDR2 is YYDKDF in the germline V gene (reference sequence). There are 15 residues in the CDR3. After removal of 3 bases from V and 0 bases from J, the junction contained 0 bases not matched to a gene. The DNA of the CDR3 is TGTGCCACCAGCAGTAGCGGGGGGAGCACAGATACGCAGTATTTT. Translating it yields CATSSSGGSTDTQYF.

In its sample, this clonotype was seen many times. The genes are TRBV20-1 and TRBJ2-5; 8 bases are a match to TRBD2. The CDR3 contains 17 residues. CDR1 DFQATT and CDR2 SNEGSKA come from the germline V gene (reference sequence). Trimming cost V 0 bases and J 1 base; bases outside gene matches: 10. The CDR3 DNA sequence: TGCAGTGCTAGAGATGTTTCAAGCGGGAGTGTCCAAGAGACCCAGTACTTC. As protein: CSARDVSSGSVQETQYF.

This clonotype was recorded only once. Its ends do not fully match the called genes, so a read error is possible. V gene TRBV7-8 combines with J gene TRBJ2-7; 8 bases agree with TRBD2. Germline assignment: CDR1 SGHVS and CDR2 FQNEAQ. The CDR3 is 15 residues long. CDR3 coding DNA: TGTGCCAGCAGCTGGAGACTAGCGACCATCTACAAGCAGTACTTC. It is translated as CASSWRLATIYKQYF.

The genes are TRBV2 and TRBJ2-1, with 10 bases lining up with TRBD2. Germline-derived CDR1 and CDR2 are SNHLY and FYNNEI. Unmatched junction bases numbered 2, after V lost 3 bases and J lost 0 bases. The CDR3 has 16 residues. CDR3 sequence: CASSEASGSSYNEQFF. DNA for the CDR3: TGTGCCAGCAGTGAGGCTAGCGGGAGCTCCTACAATGAGCAGTTCTTC. Full variable domain (outside the CDR3, taken from reference TRBV2 and TRBJ2-1): EPEVTQTPSHQVTQMGQEVILRCVPISNHLYFYWYRQILGQKVEFLVSFYNNEISEKSEIFDDQFSVERPDGSNFTLKIRSTKLEDSAMYFCASSEASGSSYNEQFFGPGTRLTVL.

This clonotype showed up just a few times. The genes are TRBV5-1 and TRBJ1-1; 7 bases line up with TRBD1. Germline V gene data show CDR1 as SGHRS and CDR2 as YFSETQ. There are 14 residues in the CDR3. V dropped 1 base and J dropped 6; count of bases not matched to a gene: 6. The CDR3 is CASSLRGQMAEAFF. In DNA form, the CDR3 reads TGCGCCAGCAGCTTGAGGGGACAGATGGCTGAAGCTTTCTTT.

The table lists this clonotype with many counts. V is TRBV12-3 or TRBV12-4 and J is TRBJ2-3, with D perhaps TRBD2 (6 bases). The V gene lost 2 bases and the J gene lost 4 bases, with 16 bases spanning the gap. The CDR3 contains 16 residues. The CDR3 sequence: CASSLLGGGRADTQYF. The CDR3 bases are TGTGCCAGCAGTTTATTGGGGGGTGGAAGGGCAGATACGCAGTATTTT.